The 19 T cell receptor beta chains reported below all come from one sample, sequenced in a study of control samples from healthy donors and cancer patients (TCRdb year 2020). The method was the immunoSEQ multiplex PCR assay. TCRdb carries this immuneACCESS record with in-frame sequences only. Its versions omit some clonotypes, under half of them owing to an unresolved V gene in the studies checked, with the rest unexplained. The sample table shows about 85,000 clones, and roughly nine tenths are seen once. The top ten clonotypes cover roughly 7.6% of the sample. Sequenced input: blood. The receptors shown here come from a woman aged 55-69 years in good health.

This chain joins TRBV28 and TRBJ2-7, with 11 bases fitting TRBD1. Germline loops: CDR1 MDHEN, CDR2 SYDVKM. V trimming: 1 base; J trimming: 7 bases; junction bases outside the gene matches: 6. This CDR3 spans 15 amino acids. The CDR3 loop is CASSLSGQGGKEQYF. CDR3 in DNA: TGTGCCAGCAGTTTATCGGGACAGGGGGGGAAGGAGCAGTACTTC.

This clone was seen just once. The chain has TRBV30 and TRBJ2-4, with no clear D. CDR3 length: 13 amino acids. Trimming removed 5 bases at V and 1 base at J, with 9 bases between. The germline CDR1 and CDR2 sequences are GTSNPN and SVGIG (reference sequence). The CDR3 nucleotides read TGTGCCTGGCGACGCAGGGCCAAAAACATTCAGTACTTC. Protein sequence: CAWRRRAKNIQYF.

The V and J genes are TRBV21-1 and TRBJ2-5; the tabulated D call, TRBD1, remains unverified against the DNA. TRBV21-1 is labeled a pseudogene. CDR3 length: 16 residues. The CDR3 reads CASSLSAWDREETQYF. In DNA form, the CDR3 reads TGTGCCAGCAGTTTATCCGCCTGGGACAGAGAAGAGACCCAGTACTTC.

This rearrangement joins TRBV14 to TRBJ2-7; D is ambiguous. Trimming stripped 0 bases from V and 4 bases from J, with 4 bases between. The length of the CDR3 is 12 residues. Germline CDR1 and CDR2: SGHDN and FVKESK. The DNA for the CDR3 is TGTGCCAGCAGCCAAGAGTTTTACGAGCAGTACTTC. Amino acids: CASSQEFYEQYF.

The J gene is TRBJ2-5, the V gene TRBV14; 9 bases are a match to TRBD2. Germline V gene sequence: CDR1 SGHDN, CDR2 FVKESK. The CDR3 spans 15 residues. With V trimmed by 8 bases and J by 1 base, 8 bases remained unmatched. The CDR3 spells CASRGRVAGQETQYF. The CDR3 DNA reads as TGTGCCAGCCGCGGGAGGGTAGCGGGCCAAGAGACCCAGTACTTC.

V usage is TRBV5-1 and J usage is TRBJ1-2; 9 bases map to TRBD1. This CDR3 is built from 15 residues. Trimming took 3 bases from V and 9 from J; bases not matched to a gene: 12. The germline CDR1 and CDR2 sequences are SGHRS and YFSETQ. The CDR3 loop reads CASSWDHRGLKSYTF. The CDR3 DNA reads TGCGCCAGCAGCTGGGACCACAGGGGGCTCAAGAGCTACACCTTC.

The J gene is TRBJ2-5, the V gene TRBV28, with 7 nucleotides matching TRBD2. The CDR3 runs to 13 residues. Trimming cost V 8 bases and J 5 bases; bases outside gene matches: 8. Germline CDR1 reads MDHEN; CDR2 reads SYDVKM. The CDR3 bases are TGTGCCAGCCTAAGCACCGGGAGGGAGACCCAGTACTTC. It is translated as CASLSTGRETQYF.

The V call is TRBV7-2, the J call TRBJ1-2; D remains unclear. CDR3 length: 13 residues. V was cut by 6 bases and J by 0 bases, with 8 bases left in between. CDR1 and CDR2 (germline): SGHTA, FQGNSA. For the CDR3, the DNA is TGTGCCAGCAGACCCGACACTAACTATGGCTACACCTTC. Translated, it gives CASRPDTNYGYTF.

This chain links TRBV3-1 (or the pseudogene TRBV3-2) with TRBJ1-1, with no clear D. The germline CDR1 and CDR2 sequences are LGHDT and YNNKEL (reference sequence). This CDR3 region has 15 residues. The V gene lost 11 bases and the J gene lost 1 base, with 20 bases spanning the gap. The CDR3 coding sequence is TGTGCCGCGAGAGCAACTCAAACCAAGAACACTGAAGCTTTCTTT. Translating gives CAARATQTKNTEAFF.

The genes are TRBV12-3 or TRBV12-4 and TRBJ2-2; D is ambiguous. Trimming took 1 base from V and 6 from J, leaving 3 bases between them. This CDR3 spans 12 amino acids. The CDR3 bases are TGTGCCAGCAGTTTAGGGGCCGGGGAGCTGTTTTTT. This gives the protein CASSLGAGELFF.

This clone appeared a single time. The gene calls are TRBV19 and TRBJ2-2, with 9 bases matching TRBD2. The CDR3 sequence is 16 residues long. Germline-derived CDR1 and CDR2 are LNHDA and SQIVND (reference sequence). J was trimmed by 4 bases and V by 8 bases; bases with no gene match: 11. This CDR3 reads CASPHGLAGSTGELFF. As DNA, the CDR3 is TGTGCCAGTCCCCATGGGCTAGCGGGAAGCACCGGGGAGCTGTTTTTT. The full variable domain, with the rest looked up from reference TRBV19 and TRBJ2-2, is DGGITQSPKYLFRKEGQNVTLSCEQNLNHDAMYWYRQDPGQGLRLIYYSQIVNDFQKGDIAEGYSVSREKKESFPLTVTSAQKNPTAFYLCASPHGLAGSTGELFFGEGSRLTVL.

This clone has only a few counts. V is TRBV2 and J is TRBJ1-2; D is unclear. The V end was cut by 8 bases, the J end by 4 bases, with 11 bases between. The CDR3 sequence is 12 residues long. Per the germline V gene, CDR1 is SNHLY and CDR2 is FYNNEI. This CDR3 reads CASRYSGYGYTF. The CDR3 DNA reads TGTGCCAGCCGTTACAGCGGCTATGGCTACACCTTC.

This clone was observed a single time. The genes are TRBV11-3 and TRBJ1-1; D is undetermined. Per the germline V gene, CDR1 is SGHNT and CDR2 is YENEEA. V shed 1 base and J shed 0 bases, with 3 bases lying between them. The CDR3 loop spans 13 amino acids. This chain's CDR3 is CASSLGVNTEAFF. DNA of the CDR3: TGTGCCAGCAGCTTAGGAGTGAACACTGAAGCTTTCTTT.

The CDR3 coding sequence is TGTGCCAGCAGTGTTGTCCGCCCAGGGACCTCGACGCAGTATTTT. It codes for CASSVVRPGTSTQYF. The genes are TRBV27 and TRBJ2-3; D possibly matches TRBD1 or TRBD2 (5 bases each). Germline loops: CDR1 MNHEY, CDR2 SMNVEV (reference sequence). V was pared by 5 bases and J by 9 bases, with 21 bases between. CDR3 length: 15 residues.

This chain joins TRBV6-5 and TRBJ2-1, with TRBD2 matching 11 bases. Germline CDR1 is MNHEY and CDR2 is SVGAGI. V gave up 6 bases and J gave up 6 bases; unmatched junction bases: 4. This CDR3 comprises 14 residues. The CDR3, as DNA: TGTGCCAGCAGCAAACTAGCGGGGGTCAATGAGCAGTTCTTC. Translating it yields CASSKLAGVNEQFF.

The chain combines TRBV11-3 with TRBJ2-1; TRBD2 agrees at 9 bases. The CDR3 runs to 16 residues. V trimming: 2 bases; J trimming: 7 bases; junction bases outside the gene matches: 9. CDR1 and CDR2 from the germline V gene are SGHNT and YENEEA. The CDR3 spells CASSLLRGGQGNEQFF. CDR3 bases: TGTGCCAGCAGCTTACTGCGGGGGGGCCAGGGGAATGAGCAGTTCTTC. Drawing the rest from reference TRBV11-3 and TRBJ2-1, the complete variable domain is EAGVVQSPRYKIIEKKQPVAFWCNPISGHNTLYWYLQNLGQGPELLIRYENEEAVDDSQLPKDRFSAERLKGVDSTLKIQPAELGDSAVYLCASSLLRGGQGNEQFFGPGTRLTVL.

The chain recombines TRBV25-1 with TRBJ2-1; TRBD1 matches 8 bases. V was pared by 3 bases and J by 5 bases, with 0 bases of the junction left unmatched. Germline V gene data show CDR1 as MGHDK and CDR2 as SYGVNS. CDR3 length: 13 amino acids. CDR3 region: CASSEDRDNEQFF. Written as DNA, the CDR3 is TGTGCCAGCAGTGAGGACAGGGACAATGAGCAGTTCTTC.

The chain joins TRBV7-9 to TRBJ2-7; D may be TRBD1 or TRBD2 (7 bases each). Trimming cost V 2 bases and J 3 bases, with 14 bases left between them. This CDR3 spans 15 amino acids. Germline V CDR1 and CDR2: SEHNR, FQNEAQ (reference sequence). Written as DNA, the CDR3 is TGTGCCAGCAGCTTAAGTCCAGGGGGGGTCTACGAGCAGTACTTC. It encodes CASSLSPGGVYEQYF.

This chain links TRBV30 with TRBJ1-6; D may be TRBD1 (5 bases). The CDR3 loop spans 17 amino acids. Germline CDR1 GTSNPN, CDR2 SVGIG (reference sequence). V was shortened by 3 bases and J by 0 bases, with 15 bases between the two germline ends. The CDR3 DNA follows: TGTGCCTGGAGCGACAAAGGGGTTAGCTCCTATAATTCACCCCTCCACTTT. Its translation: CAWSDKGVSSYNSPLHF.